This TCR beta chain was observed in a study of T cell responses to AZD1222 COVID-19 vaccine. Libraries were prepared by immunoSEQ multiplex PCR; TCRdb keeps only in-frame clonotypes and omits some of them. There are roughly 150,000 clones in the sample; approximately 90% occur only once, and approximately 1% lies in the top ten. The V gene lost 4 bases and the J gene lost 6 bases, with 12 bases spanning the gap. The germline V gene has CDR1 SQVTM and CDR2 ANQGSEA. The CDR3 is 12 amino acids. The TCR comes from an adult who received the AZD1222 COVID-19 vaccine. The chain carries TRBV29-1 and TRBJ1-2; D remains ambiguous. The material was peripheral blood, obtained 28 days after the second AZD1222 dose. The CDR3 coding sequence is TGCAGCGTTGGGATTGGGATGGATGGCTACACCTTC. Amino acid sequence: CSVGIGMDGYTF.